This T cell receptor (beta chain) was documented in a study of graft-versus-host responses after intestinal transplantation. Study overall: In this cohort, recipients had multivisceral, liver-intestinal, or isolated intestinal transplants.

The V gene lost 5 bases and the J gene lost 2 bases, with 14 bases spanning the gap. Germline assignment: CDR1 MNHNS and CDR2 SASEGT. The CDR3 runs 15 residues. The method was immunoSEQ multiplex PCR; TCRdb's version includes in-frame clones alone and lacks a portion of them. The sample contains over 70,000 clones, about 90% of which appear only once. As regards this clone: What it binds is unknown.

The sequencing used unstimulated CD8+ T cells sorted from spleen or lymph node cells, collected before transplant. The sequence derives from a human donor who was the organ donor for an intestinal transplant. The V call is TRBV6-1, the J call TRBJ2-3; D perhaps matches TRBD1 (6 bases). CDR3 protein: CASSQLKGHTDTQYF. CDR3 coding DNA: TGTGCCAGCAGTCAGCTAAAGGGACACACAGATACGCAGTATTTT.